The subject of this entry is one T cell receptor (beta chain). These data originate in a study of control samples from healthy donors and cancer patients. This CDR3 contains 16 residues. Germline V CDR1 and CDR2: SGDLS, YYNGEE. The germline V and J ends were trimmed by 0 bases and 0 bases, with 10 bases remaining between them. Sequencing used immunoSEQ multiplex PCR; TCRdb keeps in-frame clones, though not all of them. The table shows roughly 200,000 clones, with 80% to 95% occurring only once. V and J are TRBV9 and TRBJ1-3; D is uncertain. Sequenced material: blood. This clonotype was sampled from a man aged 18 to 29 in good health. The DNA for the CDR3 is TGTGCCAGCAGCGTAGATTCTAGTCCCTCTGGAAACACCATATATTTT. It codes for CASSVDSSPSGNTIYF.